This T cell receptor beta chain was sequenced in a study of blood T cell repertoires in COVID-19 (TCRdb year 2020). Study-wide context: Collaborator samples came from the United States, Italy and Spain and covered acute and convalescent phases of COVID-19. The prospective study material was composed of cDNA or gDNA derived from T cells, B-cell-depleted T cells, or PBMCs. Subjects who had been exposed to COVID-19, were actively infected with it, or had recovered from it provided the deeply sampled blood TCRbeta repertoires that made up the dataset. A freely available public database, intended as a resource for researchers studying the immune response to SARS-CoV-2, is where the repertoires were released. Samples were obtained from the ongoing ImmuneRACE study (first 160 participants) and from some 1,300 subjects provided by 6 global collaborators. Sample metadata almost always included a de-identified subject ID, COVID-19 status, age in years and sex. HLA class I and class II types, where available, came from metadata supplied by the sample provider rather than from assay-based typing.

The CDR3 goes from the cysteine to the phenylalanine over 14 residues. Only CDR3 DNA is held: 42 bases, read in frame from base 1. CDR1 and CDR2 are read off the germline V gene (reference sequence) as LNHDA and SQIVND. V ends up 8 bases short and J 5 bases short, with an unmatched junction base count of 8. Each collaborating institution followed its own protocols to collect whole blood in K2EDTA tubes. Collaborator samples were shipped for TCRbeta analysis as frozen whole blood, isolated PBMCs, or DNA extracted from either sample type. TCRbeta CDR3 regions were amplified from genomic DNA using the immunoSEQ Assay, a bias-controlled multiplex PCR. The authors processed their data as follows. Within the assay, amplification of reference gene primers was used to estimate how many nucleated cells each sample contained. To quantify the absolute abundance of each unique TCRbeta CDR3 rearrangement, sequence reads were collapsed and filtered. For each sample, productive Simpson clonality was calculated as the square root of Simpson's diversity index over productive rearrangements. TCRdb limited this immuneACCESS table to in-frame rearrangements with V and J called. A share of clones is missing; checked studies link under half to unresolved V genes, and the rest is unexplained. Clone size and the V and J calls come from that table; the DNA yielded D and trimming. The sample records 200,000 to 250,000 clones, over 60% of which are singletons. The ten largest clones take up 5.5% of the sample.

Findings and caveats that apply to the study as a whole: How much clinical and demographic metadata was included differed by source and by participant, and the metadata was provided uncurated.

Turning to this clone: The target of this receptor is not known. Base qualities are missing; no much larger clone stands one base away.

The rearranged chain carries TRBV19 and TRBJ2-7; the central 11 bases match TRBD1. Sequencing was done on a sample of peripheral blood. This clonotype was obtained from a woman in her 70s with acute or convalescent COVID-19. The CDR3 corresponds to CASAGTGGLHEQYF. The DNA reads TGTGCCAGTGCCGGGACAGGGGGGCTCCACGAGCAGTACTTC.